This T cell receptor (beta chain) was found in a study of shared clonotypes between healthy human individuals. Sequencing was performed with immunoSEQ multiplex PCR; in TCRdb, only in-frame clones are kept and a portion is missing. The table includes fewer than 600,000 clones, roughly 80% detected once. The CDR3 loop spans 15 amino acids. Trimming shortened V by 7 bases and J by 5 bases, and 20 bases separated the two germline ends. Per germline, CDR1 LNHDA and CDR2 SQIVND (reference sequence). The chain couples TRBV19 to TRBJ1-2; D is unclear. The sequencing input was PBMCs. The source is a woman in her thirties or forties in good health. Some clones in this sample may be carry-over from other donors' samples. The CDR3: CASKGRTVSEYGYTF. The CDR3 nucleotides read TGTGCCAGTAAAGGCCGCACAGTCTCGGAGTATGGCTACACCTTC.